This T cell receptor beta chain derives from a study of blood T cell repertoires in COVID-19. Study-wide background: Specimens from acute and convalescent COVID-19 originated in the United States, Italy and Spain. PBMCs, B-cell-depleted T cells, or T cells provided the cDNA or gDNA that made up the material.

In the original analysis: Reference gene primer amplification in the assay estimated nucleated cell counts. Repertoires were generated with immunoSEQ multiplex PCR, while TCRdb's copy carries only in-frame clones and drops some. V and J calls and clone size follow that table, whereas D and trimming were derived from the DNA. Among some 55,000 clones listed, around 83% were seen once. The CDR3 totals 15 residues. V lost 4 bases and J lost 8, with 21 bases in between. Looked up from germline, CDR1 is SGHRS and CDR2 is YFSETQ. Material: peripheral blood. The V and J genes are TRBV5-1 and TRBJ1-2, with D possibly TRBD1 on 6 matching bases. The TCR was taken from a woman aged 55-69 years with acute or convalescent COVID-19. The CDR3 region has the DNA TGCGCCAGCAGCCTCTCGGGGGGCCTTCAGAGAGGCTACACCTTC. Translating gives CASSLSGGLQRGYTF.